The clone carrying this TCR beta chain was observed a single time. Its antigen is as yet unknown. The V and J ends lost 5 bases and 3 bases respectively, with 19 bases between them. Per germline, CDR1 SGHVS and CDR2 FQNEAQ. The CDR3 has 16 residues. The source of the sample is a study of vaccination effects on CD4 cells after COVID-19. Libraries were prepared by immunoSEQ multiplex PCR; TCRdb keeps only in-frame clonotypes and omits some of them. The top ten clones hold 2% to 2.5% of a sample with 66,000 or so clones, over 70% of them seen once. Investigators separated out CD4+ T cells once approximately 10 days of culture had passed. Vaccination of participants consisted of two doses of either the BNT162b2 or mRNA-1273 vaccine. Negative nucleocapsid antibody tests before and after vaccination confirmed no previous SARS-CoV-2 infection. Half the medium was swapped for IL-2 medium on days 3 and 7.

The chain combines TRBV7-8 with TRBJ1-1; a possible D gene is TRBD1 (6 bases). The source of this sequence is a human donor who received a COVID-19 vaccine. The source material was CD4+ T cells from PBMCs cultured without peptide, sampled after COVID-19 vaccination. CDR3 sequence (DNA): TGTGCCAGCAGCCCCCCATGGGGGGCTGTGGACACTGAAGCTTTCTTT. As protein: CASSPPWGAVDTEAFF.